This TCR beta chain comes out of a study of pediatric ulcerative colitis. Assay used: immunoSEQ multiplex PCR; TCRdb lists only in-frame clones, some missing. Among more than 45,000 clones listed, over 70% were seen once. Germline V CDR1 and CDR2: LNHDA, SQIVND (reference sequence). The CDR3 spans 14 residues. Trimming cost V 6 bases and J 7 bases; bases outside gene matches: 8. The sequencing input was blood. This sequence originates from a boy aged 10-17 years who was a control in a study of pediatric ulcerative colitis. V and J are TRBV19 and TRBJ1-4; 7 bases are shared with TRBD1. Written as DNA, the CDR3 is TGTGCCAGTAGCTCCGACAGGGTCCGTGAAAAACTGTTTTTT. Amino acids: CASSSDRVREKLFF.